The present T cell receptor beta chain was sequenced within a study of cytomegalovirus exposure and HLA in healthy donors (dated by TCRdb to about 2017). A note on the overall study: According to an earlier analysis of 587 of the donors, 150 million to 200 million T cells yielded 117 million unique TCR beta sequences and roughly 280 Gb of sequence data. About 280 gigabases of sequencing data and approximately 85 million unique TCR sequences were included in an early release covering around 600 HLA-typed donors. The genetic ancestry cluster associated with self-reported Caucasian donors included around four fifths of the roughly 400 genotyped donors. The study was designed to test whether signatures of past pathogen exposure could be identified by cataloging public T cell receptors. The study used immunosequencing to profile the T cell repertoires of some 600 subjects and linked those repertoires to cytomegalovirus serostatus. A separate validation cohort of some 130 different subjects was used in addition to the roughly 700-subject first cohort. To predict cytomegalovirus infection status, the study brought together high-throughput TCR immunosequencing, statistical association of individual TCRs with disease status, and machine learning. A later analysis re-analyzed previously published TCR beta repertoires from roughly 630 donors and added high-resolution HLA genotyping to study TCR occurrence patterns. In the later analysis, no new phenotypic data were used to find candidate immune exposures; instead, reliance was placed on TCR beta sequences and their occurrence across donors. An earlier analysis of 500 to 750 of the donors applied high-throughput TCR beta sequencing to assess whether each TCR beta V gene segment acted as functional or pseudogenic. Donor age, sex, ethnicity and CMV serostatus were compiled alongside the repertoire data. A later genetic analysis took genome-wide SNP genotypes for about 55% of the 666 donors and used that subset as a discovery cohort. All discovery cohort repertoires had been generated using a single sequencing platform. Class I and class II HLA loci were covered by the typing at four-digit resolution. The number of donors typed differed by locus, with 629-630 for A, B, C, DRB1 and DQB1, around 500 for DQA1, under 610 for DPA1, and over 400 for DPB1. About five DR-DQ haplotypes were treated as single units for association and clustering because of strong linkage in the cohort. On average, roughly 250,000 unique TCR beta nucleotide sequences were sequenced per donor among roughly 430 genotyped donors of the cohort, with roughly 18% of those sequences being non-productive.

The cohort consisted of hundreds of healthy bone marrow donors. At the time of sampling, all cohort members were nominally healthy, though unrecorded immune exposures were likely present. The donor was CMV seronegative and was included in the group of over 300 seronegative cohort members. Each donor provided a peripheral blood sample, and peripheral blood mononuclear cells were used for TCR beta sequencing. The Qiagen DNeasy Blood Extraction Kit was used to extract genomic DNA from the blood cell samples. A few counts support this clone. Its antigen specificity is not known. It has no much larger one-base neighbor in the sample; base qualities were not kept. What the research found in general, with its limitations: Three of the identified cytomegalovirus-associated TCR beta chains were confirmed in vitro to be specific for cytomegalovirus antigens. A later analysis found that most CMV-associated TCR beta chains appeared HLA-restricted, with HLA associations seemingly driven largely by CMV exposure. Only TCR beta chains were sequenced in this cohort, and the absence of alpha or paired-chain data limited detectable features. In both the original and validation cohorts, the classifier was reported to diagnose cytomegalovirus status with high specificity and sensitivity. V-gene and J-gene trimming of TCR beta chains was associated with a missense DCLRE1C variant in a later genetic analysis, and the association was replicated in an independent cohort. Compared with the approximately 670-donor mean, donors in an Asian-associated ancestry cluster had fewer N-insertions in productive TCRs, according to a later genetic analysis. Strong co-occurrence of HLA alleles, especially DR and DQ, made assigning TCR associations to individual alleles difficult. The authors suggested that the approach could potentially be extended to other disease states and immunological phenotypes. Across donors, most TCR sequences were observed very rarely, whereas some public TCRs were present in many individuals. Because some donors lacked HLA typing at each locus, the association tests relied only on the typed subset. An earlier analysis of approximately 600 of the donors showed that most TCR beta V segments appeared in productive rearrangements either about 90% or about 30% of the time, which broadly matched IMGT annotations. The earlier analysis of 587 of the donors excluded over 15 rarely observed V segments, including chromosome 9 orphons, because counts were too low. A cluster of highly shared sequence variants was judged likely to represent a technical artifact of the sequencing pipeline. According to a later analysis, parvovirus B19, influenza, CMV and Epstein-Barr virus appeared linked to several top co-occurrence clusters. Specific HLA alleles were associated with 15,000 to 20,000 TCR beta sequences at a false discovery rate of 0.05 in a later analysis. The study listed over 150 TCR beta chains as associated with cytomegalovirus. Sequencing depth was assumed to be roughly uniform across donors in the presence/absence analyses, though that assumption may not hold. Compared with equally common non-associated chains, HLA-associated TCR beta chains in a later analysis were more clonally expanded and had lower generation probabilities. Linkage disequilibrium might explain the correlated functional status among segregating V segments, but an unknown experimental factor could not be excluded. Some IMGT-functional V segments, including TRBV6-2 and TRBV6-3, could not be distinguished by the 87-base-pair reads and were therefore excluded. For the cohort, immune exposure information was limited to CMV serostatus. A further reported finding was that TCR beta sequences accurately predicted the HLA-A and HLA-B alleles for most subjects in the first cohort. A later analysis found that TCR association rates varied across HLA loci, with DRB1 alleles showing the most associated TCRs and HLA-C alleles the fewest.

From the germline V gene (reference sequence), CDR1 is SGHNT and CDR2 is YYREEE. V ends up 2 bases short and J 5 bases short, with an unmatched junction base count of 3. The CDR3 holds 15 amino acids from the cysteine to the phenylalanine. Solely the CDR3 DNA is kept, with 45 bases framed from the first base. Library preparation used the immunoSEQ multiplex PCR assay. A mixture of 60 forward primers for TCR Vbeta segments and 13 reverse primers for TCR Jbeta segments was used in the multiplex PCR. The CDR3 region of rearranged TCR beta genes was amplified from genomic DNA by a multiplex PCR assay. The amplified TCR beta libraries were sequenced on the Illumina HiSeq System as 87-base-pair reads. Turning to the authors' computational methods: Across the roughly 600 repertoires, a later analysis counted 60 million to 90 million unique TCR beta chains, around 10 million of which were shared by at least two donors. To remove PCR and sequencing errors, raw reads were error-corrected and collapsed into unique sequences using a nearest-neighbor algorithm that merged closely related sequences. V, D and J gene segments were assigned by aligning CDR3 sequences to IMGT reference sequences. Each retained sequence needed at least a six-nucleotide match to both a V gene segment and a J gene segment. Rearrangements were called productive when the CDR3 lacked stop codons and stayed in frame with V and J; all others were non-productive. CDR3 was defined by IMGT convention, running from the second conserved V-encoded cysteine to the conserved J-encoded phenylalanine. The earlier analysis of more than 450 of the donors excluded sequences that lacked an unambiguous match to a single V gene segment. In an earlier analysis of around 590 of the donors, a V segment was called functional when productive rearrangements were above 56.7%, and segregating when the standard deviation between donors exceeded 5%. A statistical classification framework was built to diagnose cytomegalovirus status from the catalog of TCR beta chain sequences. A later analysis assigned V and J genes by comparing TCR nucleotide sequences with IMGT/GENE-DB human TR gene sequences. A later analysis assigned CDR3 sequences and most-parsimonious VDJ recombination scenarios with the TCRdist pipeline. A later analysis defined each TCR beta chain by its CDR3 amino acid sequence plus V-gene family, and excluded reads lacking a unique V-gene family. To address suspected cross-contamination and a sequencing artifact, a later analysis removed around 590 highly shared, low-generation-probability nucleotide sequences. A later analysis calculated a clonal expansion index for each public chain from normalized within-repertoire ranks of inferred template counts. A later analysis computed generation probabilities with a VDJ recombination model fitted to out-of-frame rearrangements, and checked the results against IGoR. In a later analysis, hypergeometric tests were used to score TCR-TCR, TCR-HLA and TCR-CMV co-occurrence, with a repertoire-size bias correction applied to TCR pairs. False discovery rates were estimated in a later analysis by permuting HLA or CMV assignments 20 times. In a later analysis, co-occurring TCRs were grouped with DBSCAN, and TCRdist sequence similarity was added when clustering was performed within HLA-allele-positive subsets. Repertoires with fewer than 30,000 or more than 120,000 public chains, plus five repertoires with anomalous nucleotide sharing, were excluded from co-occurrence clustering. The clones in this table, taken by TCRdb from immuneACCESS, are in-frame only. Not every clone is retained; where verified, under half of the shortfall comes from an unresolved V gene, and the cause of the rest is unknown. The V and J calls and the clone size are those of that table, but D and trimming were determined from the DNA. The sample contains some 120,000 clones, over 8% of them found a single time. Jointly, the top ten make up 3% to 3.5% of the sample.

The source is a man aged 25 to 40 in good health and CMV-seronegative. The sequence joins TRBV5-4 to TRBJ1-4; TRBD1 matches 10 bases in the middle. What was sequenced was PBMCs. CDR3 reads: CASSFPGQGNEKLFF. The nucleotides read TGTGCCAGCAGCTTCCCGGGACAGGGGAATGAAAAACTGTTTTTT.